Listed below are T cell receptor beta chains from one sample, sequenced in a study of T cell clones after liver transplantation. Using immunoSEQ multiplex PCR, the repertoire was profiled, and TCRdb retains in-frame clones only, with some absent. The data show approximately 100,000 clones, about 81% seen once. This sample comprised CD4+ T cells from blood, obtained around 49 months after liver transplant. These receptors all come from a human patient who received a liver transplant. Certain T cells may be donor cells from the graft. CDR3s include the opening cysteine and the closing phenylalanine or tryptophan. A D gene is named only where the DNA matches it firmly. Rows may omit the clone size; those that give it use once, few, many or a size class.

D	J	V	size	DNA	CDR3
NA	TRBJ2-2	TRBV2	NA	TGTGCCAGCAGTGTTGGGAATACCGGGGAGCTGTTTTTT	CASSVGNTGELFF
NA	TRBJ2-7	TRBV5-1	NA	TGCGCCAGCAGCTTGGCCGGGACCCCGGCTAAGCAGTACTTC	CASSLAGTPAKQYF
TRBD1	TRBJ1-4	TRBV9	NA	TGTGCCAGCAGCGTTCTACAGGGGGCGGGCGAAAAACTGTTTTTT	CASSVLQGAGEKLFF
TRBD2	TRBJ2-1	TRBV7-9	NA	TGTGCCAGCAGCTTAACAGGACTAGCGGGAAGCTCCTACAATGAGCAGTTCTTC	CASSLTGLAGSSYNEQFF
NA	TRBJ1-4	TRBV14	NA	TGTGCCAGCAGCCAAGATCCAGAGACAGGTCACGTTCAACTAATGGAAAAACTGTTTTTT	CASSQDPETGHVQLMEKLFF
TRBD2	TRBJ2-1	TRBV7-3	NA	TGTGCCAGCAGCCAAATTAGCGGGTTTGGCTACAATGAGCAGTTCTTC	CASSQISGFGYNEQFF
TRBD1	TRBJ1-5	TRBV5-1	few	TGCGCCAGCAGTACGACAGGGGAGGCCAATCAGCCCCAGCATTTT	CASSTTGEANQPQHF
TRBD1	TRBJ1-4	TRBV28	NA	TGTGCCAGCAGCTCACAGGGGTTTAGGGGTGAAAAACTGTTTTTT	CASSSQGFRGEKLFF
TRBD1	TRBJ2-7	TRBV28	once	TGTGCCAGCAGTTCCTTAGGGACAGTCTACGAGCAGTACTTC	CASSSLGTVYEQYF
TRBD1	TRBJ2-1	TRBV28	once	TGTGCCAGCAGAGTACCGGGACAGGGTAATGAGCAGTTCTTC	CASRVPGQGNEQFF
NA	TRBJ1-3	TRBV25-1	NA	TGTGCCAGCAGTGCACAGGTCACTGGAAACACCATATATTTT	CASSAQVTGNTIYF
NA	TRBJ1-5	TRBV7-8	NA	TGTGCCAGCAGCTCTAGGGGCAATCAGCCCCAGCATTTT	CASSSRGNQPQHF
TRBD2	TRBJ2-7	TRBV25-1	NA	TGTGCCAGCAGTGTTGGGACTAGCGGGAGCCTCTACGAGCAGTACTTC	CASSVGTSGSLYEQYF
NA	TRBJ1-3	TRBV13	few	TGTGCCAGCAGCTTAGAGGTTGGAAACACCATATATTTT	CASSLEVGNTIYF
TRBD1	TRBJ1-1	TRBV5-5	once	TGTGCCAGCAGCTTGTGGACAGGGAAAACTGAAGCTTTCTTT	CASSLWTGKTEAFF
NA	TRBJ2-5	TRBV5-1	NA	TGCGCCAGCAGCCCGCAGGGAGATCGTGCAGCAGAGACCCAGTACTTC	CASSPQGDRAAETQYF
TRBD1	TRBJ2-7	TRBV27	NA	TGTGCCAGCAGCTCAGGGGGCTCCTACGAGCAGTACTTC	CASSSGGSYEQYF
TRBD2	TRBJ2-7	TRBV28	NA	TGTGCCAGCAGTTCCCTAGCGGGAGGATCCTACGAGCAGTACTTC	CASSSLAGGSYEQYF
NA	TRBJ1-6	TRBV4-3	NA	TGCGCCAGCAGCCCGACCGGGACCCTTAATTCACCCCTCCACTTT	CASSPTGTLNSPLHF
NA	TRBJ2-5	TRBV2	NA	TGTGCCAGCGCCCGCGAGACAGATCAAGAGACCCAGTACTTC	CASARETDQETQYF
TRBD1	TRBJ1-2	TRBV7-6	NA	TGTGCCAGCAGCCCCCGGACAGGGCTTTACTATGGCTACACCTTC	CASSPRTGLYYGYTF
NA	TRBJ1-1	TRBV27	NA	TGTGCCAGCTCCTCGGGCTTTGCACCCGCTGAAGCTTTCTTT	CASSSGFAPAEAFF
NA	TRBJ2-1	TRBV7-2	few	TGTGCCAGCAGCCCTCTCGATGAGCAGTTCTTC	CASSPLDEQFF
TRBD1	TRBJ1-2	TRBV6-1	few	TGTGCCAGCAGTGAACCACTCAGACAGGGGGGCGGCTACACCTTC	CASSEPLRQGGGYTF
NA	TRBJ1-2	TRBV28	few	TGTGCCAGCAGTTTAGCCTGGGACTGGAACTATGGCTACACCTTC	CASSLAWDWNYGYTF
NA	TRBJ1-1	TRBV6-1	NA	TGTGCCAGCAGTGATAAGGGACCCGGATCGGCTTTCTTT	CASSDKGPGSAFF
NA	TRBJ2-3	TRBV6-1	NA	TGTGCCAGCACAGAAGGGGCGAATACGCAGTATTTT	CASTEGANTQYF